These 32 T cell receptor beta chains came from one sample sequenced in a study of blood T cell repertoires in COVID-19. Data came from immunoSEQ multiplex PCR; TCRdb stores just in-frame clones and leaves some out. Found here are 200,000 to 300,000 clones, 81% of them singletons; the top ten hold around 7.2%. Sequencing input: peripheral blood. These receptors were obtained from a woman older than 75 with COVID-19, enrolled during active disease.

This chain links TRBV19 with TRBJ2-5, with D perhaps matching TRBD2 (6 bases). CDR1 and CDR2 from the germline V gene are LNHDA and SQIVND (reference sequence). The CDR3 runs to 15 residues. V was trimmed by 0 bases and J by 5 bases, leaving 13 bases between them. The CDR3 bases are TGTGCCAGTAGTATAGAGGGGGGACCCTGGGAGACCCAGTACTTC. Residues: CASSIEGGPWETQYF.

The chain employs TRBV6-5 and TRBJ2-7, with a tentative D call TRBD2 (5 bases). CDR1 and CDR2 from the germline V gene are MNHEY and SVGAGI. The CDR3 extends over 13 amino acids. The V end was cut by 5 bases, the J end by 3 bases, with 11 bases between. CDR3: CASSPRALYEQYF. CDR3 DNA sequence: TGTGCCAGCAGTCCGAGGGCCCTCTACGAGCAGTACTTC.

This rearrangement joins TRBV18 to TRBJ2-1; 12 bases are shared with TRBD2. With V trimmed by 0 bases and J by 9 bases, 6 bases remained unmatched. This CDR3 region has 16 residues. Germline values: CDR1 KGHSH, CDR2 LQKENI. CDR3 amino acids: CASSPPLAGGPGEQFF. Written as DNA, the CDR3 is TGTGCCAGCTCACCACCGCTAGCGGGAGGGCCGGGTGAGCAGTTCTTC.

V usage is TRBV2 and J usage is TRBJ1-2; a possible D gene is TRBD1 (5 bases). Trimming removed 7 bases from V and 0 bases from J, with 18 bases in between. In germline, CDR1 is SNHLY, CDR2 FYNNEI. The CDR3 has 16 residues. The CDR3 reads CASTGGLVLTNYGYTF. In nucleotides, the CDR3 is TGTGCCAGCACCGGGGGTTTAGTCCTTACTAACTATGGCTACACCTTC.

This clone was picked up one time. The chain recombines TRBV9 with TRBJ2-2; 8 bases are a match to TRBD2. There are 16 residues in the CDR3. Unmatched junction bases numbered 11, after V lost 4 bases and J lost 6 bases. Germline CDR1 and CDR2: SGDLS and YYNGEE. The CDR3 region is CASSKTGTSVAGELFF. The CDR3 DNA is TGTGCCAGCAGCAAAACCGGGACTAGTGTGGCCGGGGAGCTGTTTTTT.

V usage is TRBV19 and J usage is TRBJ1-4; weak D call: TRBD1 (5 bases). Germline CDR1 and CDR2: LNHDA and SQIVND (reference sequence). The CDR3 runs to 19 residues. V was trimmed by 3 bases and J by 0 bases, leaving 20 bases between them. CDR3 sequence (DNA): TGTGCCAGTAGTATCTCCCGGAAGGACACCTTTGCAACTAATGAAAAACTGTTTTTT. Translation: CASSISRKDTFATNEKLFF.

This clone has just one count. The chain joins TRBV10-3 to TRBJ2-7, with TRBD1 as a possible D gene (6 bases). Germline V CDR1 and CDR2: ENHRY, SYGVKD. V gave up 9 bases and J gave up 5 bases, with 20 bases separating them. The CDR3 length is 14 residues. In DNA form, the CDR3 reads TGTGCCATGAAAGAGCAGGGGCTCAGGGACGAGCAGTACTTC. Its protein is CAMKEQGLRDEQYF.

The chain recombines TRBV5-6 with TRBJ2-7; tentative D call: TRBD1 (6 bases). Germline V gene data show CDR1 as SGHDT and CDR2 as YYEEEE. The CDR3 is 17 amino acids. V was pared by 2 bases and J by 1 base, with 19 bases between. In DNA form, the CDR3 reads TGTGCCAGCAGCTTTTTTACCGAACAGGGTCCGTCCTACGAGCAGTACTTC. Its translation: CASSFFTEQGPSYEQYF.

J is TRBJ1-5 and V is TRBV27; maybe TRBD1 (5 bases). Germline V gene lookup returns CDR1 MNHEY and CDR2 SMNVEV (reference sequence). CDR3 length: 15 amino acids. Trimming stripped 6 bases from V and 0 bases from J, with 12 bases between. CDR3 in amino acids: CASSSSGLSNQPQHF. DNA for the CDR3: TGTGCCAGCAGCTCATCAGGGCTTAGCAATCAGCCCCAGCATTTT.

This clone has only one observation. This rearrangement joins TRBV10-2 to TRBJ1-1, with 8 bases fitting TRBD1. This CDR3 has 13 residues. CDR1 WSHSY and CDR2 SAAADI come from the germline V gene. With 9 bases clipped from V and 5 bases from J, the junction kept 8 bases outside the gene matches. The CDR3 here is CASFRGLGTEAFF. The CDR3 DNA reads as TGCGCCAGTTTCAGGGGGCTCGGGACTGAAGCTTTCTTT.

V gene TRBV7-2 combines with J gene TRBJ2-7; D is ambiguous. The CDR3 covers 14 residues. Trimming removed 2 bases at V and 0 bases at J, with 8 bases between. CDR1 is SGHTA, CDR2 FQGNSA, per germline. The CDR3 DNA is TGTGCCAGCAGCTTACGGGTGAGCTCCTACGAGCAGTACTTC. Its translation is CASSLRVSSYEQYF.

The CDR3 region has the DNA TGTGCCAGCACCTCTGGCGGCTCTGGAAACACCATATATTTT. This encodes CASTSGGSGNTIYF. The V and J genes are TRBV11-2 and TRBJ1-3, with D uncertain. Germline V gives CDR1 SGHAT, CDR2 FQNNGV. The CDR3 runs 14 residues. V was clipped by 7 bases and J by 0 bases, with 10 bases between them.

The chain carries TRBV28 and TRBJ2-7, with TRBD1 matching 9 bases. CDR1 and CDR2 (germline): MDHEN, SYDVKM. Trimming cost V 4 bases and J 5 bases; bases outside gene matches: 9. The length of the CDR3 is 15 residues. CDR3 coding DNA: TGTGCCAGCAGTTCACCCGGGACAGGGACTAACGAGCAGTACTTC. This codes for CASSSPGTGTNEQYF.

V is TRBV28 and J is TRBJ1-5, with D unclear. This CDR3 contains 14 residues. CDR1 is MDHEN and CDR2 is SYDVKM in the germline V gene. Deletions cut 7 bases from V and 4 bases from J, with 14 bases between. CDR3 coding DNA: TGTGCCAGCATTTTGACCGCGGCGAATCAGCCCCAGCATTTT. This codes for CASILTAANQPQHF.

This clone was found once. The chain has TRBV19 and TRBJ1-1, with D maybe TRBD1 (6 bases). Germline values: CDR1 LNHDA, CDR2 SQIVND (reference sequence). The CDR3 length is 12 residues. V was shortened by 6 bases and J by 1 base, with 6 bases between the two germline ends. The CDR3 nucleotides read TGTGCCAGTAGGGGACAGAACACTGAAGCTTTCTTT. It codes for CASRGQNTEAFF.

The rearrangement uses TRBV5-1 and TRBJ1-2; D possibly corresponds to TRBD1 (5 bases). CDR1 SGHRS and CDR2 YFSETQ come from the germline V gene. There are 13 residues in the CDR3. V lost 3 bases, J lost 6 bases, and 12 bases lay in between. CDR3 residues: CASSSQGWDGYTF. Here the CDR3 DNA reads TGCGCCAGCAGCTCCCAGGGTTGGGATGGCTACACCTTC.

The V and J genes are TRBV6-2 or TRBV6-3 and TRBJ1-5; 9 bases line up with TRBD1. Germline loops: CDR1 MNHEY, CDR2 SVGEGT. J lost 7 bases, V lost 6 bases, and 10 bases had no gene match. CDR3 length: 15 amino acids. In nucleotides, the CDR3 is TGTGCCAGCAGCGCCGGGACAGGGTTGGGCCAGCCCCAGCATTTT. Its protein is CASSAGTGLGQPQHF.

This clone came up a few times. J is TRBJ2-1 and V is TRBV6-5; D may be TRBD1 (5 bases). The V gene's germline CDR1 is MNHEY and CDR2 SVGAGI. The V end lost 6 bases, the J end lost 6 bases, and 18 bases lay between the germline ends. This CDR3 region has 15 residues. The CDR3 bases are TGTGCCAGCAGCTCCAGGGAAAAGGTTCTCAATGAGCAGTTCTTC. It yields the protein CASSSREKVLNEQFF.

The rearrangement links TRBV6-5 to TRBJ1-1; D may be TRBD1 (6 bases). Trimming removed 1 base from V and 4 bases from J, with 10 bases in between. The CDR3 covers 14 residues. The germline gives CDR1 MNHEY, CDR2 SVGAGI. CDR3 in DNA: TGTGCCAGCAGTTACTTGGGAGGGGGCACTGAAGCTTTCTTT. Translating gives CASSYLGGGTEAFF.

The rearrangement joins TRBV9 to TRBJ1-5; D may be TRBD1 (6 bases). Germline V gives CDR1 SGDLS, CDR2 YYNGEE. Trimming took 4 bases from V and 3 from J, leaving 14 bases between them. The CDR3 loop spans 15 amino acids. This chain's CDR3 is CASSLTGGPNQPQHF. CDR3 in DNA: TGTGCCAGCAGCTTAACCGGGGGGCCCAATCAGCCCCAGCATTTT.

This clone has only a few counts. The chain combines TRBV7-3 with TRBJ2-1; the D is unclear. Germline V gene data show CDR1 as SGHTA and CDR2 as FQGTGA. Trimming removed 0 bases from V and 2 bases from J, with 8 bases in between. The CDR3 contains 15 residues. This chain's CDR3 is CASSLTSLPYNEQFF. The CDR3 region has the DNA TGTGCCAGCAGCTTAACGAGCTTGCCCTACAATGAGCAGTTCTTC.

The genes are TRBV4-2 and TRBJ2-2, with unresolved D. CDR1 and CDR2 (germline): LGHNA, YNFKEQ. This CDR3 comprises 16 residues. V was clipped by 4 bases and J by 0 bases, with 12 bases between them. Here the CDR3 DNA reads TGTGCCAGCAGCCGCTCGAAGCTTACGAACACCGGGGAGCTGTTTTTT. This sequence encodes CASSRSKLTNTGELFF.

Remarks on this clone: Other DNA sequences in this sample translate to the same CDR3. The J gene is TRBJ1-5, the V gene TRBV10-3; D perhaps matches TRBD1 (5 bases). Germline CDR1 ENHRY, CDR2 SYGVKD. V shed 3 bases and J shed 2 bases, with 8 bases lying between them. This CDR3 has 14 residues. CDR3 sequence (DNA): TGTGCCATCAGTGAATCGGGGGGCAATCAGCCCCAGCATTTT. Encoded protein: CAISESGGNQPQHF.

The genes are TRBV12-3 or TRBV12-4 and TRBJ1-6; D is undetermined. V shed 4 bases and J shed 8 bases, with 6 bases lying between them. The CDR3 has 12 amino acids. This CDR3 is CASSSLDSPLHF. The CDR3 DNA reads TGTGCCAGCAGTTCTCTCGATTCACCCCTCCACTTT.

The V call is TRBV18, the J call TRBJ1-5; a possible D gene is TRBD1 (5 bases). V lost 4 bases and J lost 2, with 12 bases in between. The CDR3 contains 15 residues. Germline V gene lookup returns CDR1 KGHSH and CDR2 LQKENI. This CDR3 is CASSQMQGGNQPQHF. The CDR3, as DNA: TGTGCCAGCTCACAGATGCAGGGCGGCAATCAGCCCCAGCATTTT.

The sample holds one count of this clone. The rearrangement links TRBV3-1 (or the pseudogene TRBV3-2) to TRBJ1-5, with D perhaps TRBD1 (6 bases). This CDR3 region has 15 residues. The germline V gene has CDR1 LGHDT and CDR2 YNNKEL (reference sequence). Trimming took off 0 bases at V and 6 bases at J, with 12 bases between the two ends. The CDR3 coding sequence is TGTGCCAGCAGCCAAGATAGGGCGACAGGTCAGCCCCAGCATTTT. Protein: CASSQDRATGQPQHF.

The chain employs TRBV20-1 and TRBJ1-5; D not certain. This CDR3 spans 14 amino acids. The germline V and J ends were trimmed by 3 bases and 2 bases, with 11 bases remaining between them. Germline V gene sequence: CDR1 DFQATT, CDR2 SNEGSKA (reference sequence). Here the CDR3 DNA reads TGCAGTGCTAGTCGACCCCGGGGCAATCAGCCCCAGCATTTT. Translated: CSASRPRGNQPQHF.

This sequence joins TRBV7-3 and TRBJ1-6; 9 positions match TRBD1. The CDR3 sequence is 12 residues long. The V and J ends lost 4 bases and 13 bases, in that order; junction bases with no gene match: 2. The germline gives CDR1 SGHTA, CDR2 FQGTGA. DNA for the CDR3: TGTGCCAGCAGCTCCGGGACAGGGCCCCTCCACTTT. Protein sequence: CASSSGTGPLHF.

This clone has a handful of counts. The chain combines TRBV5-1 with TRBJ2-1; 14 nucleotides align to TRBD2. The ends lost 7 bases at V and 10 bases at J; junction bases unmatched: 4. This CDR3 contains 13 residues. In germline, CDR1 is SGHRS, CDR2 YFSETQ. CDR3 protein: CASSGLAGAEQFF. DNA for the CDR3: TGCGCCAGCTCGGGACTAGCGGGGGCCGAGCAGTTCTTC.

The chain links TRBV19 to TRBJ1-5; D call uncertain. The CDR3 totals 16 residues. V dropped 5 bases and J dropped 6 bases, with 20 bases sitting between them. Germline lookup yields CDR1 LNHDA and CDR2 SQIVND (reference sequence). In DNA, the CDR3 is TGTGCCAGTAGTTTCGGAGCGGAGCGATGGGTTCAGCCCCAGCATTTT. This translates into CASSFGAERWVQPQHF.

V is TRBV15 and J is TRBJ2-5; 8 bases agree with TRBD2. Germline V gene sequence: CDR1 LNHNV, CDR2 YYDKDF (reference sequence). J lost 5 bases, V lost 5 bases, and 7 bases had no gene match. The CDR3 spans 14 residues. The CDR3, as DNA: TGTGCCACCAGCGTCGGGGGGGCCGACGAGACCCAGTACTTC. Translated, it gives CATSVGGADETQYF.

The CDR3 nucleotides are TGTGCCAGCAGCCAGGGGGTAACGAACACCGGGGAGCTGTTTTTT. This codes for CASSQGVTNTGELFF. This chain joins TRBV11-3 and TRBJ2-2, with 7 bases fitting TRBD1. Germline-derived CDR1 and CDR2 are SGHNT and YENEEA. The CDR3 sequence is 15 residues long. The V gene end was trimmed by 5 bases and the J gene end by 0 bases; junction bases not matched to a gene: 3.